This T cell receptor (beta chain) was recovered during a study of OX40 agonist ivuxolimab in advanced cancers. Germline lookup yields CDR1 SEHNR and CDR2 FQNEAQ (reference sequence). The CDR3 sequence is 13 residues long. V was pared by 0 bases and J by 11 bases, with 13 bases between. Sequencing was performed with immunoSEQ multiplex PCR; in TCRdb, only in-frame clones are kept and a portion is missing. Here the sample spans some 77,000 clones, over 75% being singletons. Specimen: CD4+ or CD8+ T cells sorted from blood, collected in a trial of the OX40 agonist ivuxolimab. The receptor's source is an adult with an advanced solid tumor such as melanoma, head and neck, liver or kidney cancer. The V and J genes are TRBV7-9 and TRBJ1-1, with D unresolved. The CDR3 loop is CASSLATASGAFF. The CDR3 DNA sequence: TGTGCCAGCAGCTTAGCCACAGCATCCGGGGCTTTCTTT.